This entry lists 20 T cell receptor beta chains sequenced from one sample in a study of blood T cell repertoires in COVID-19. Sequencing used immunoSEQ multiplex PCR; TCRdb keeps in-frame clones, though not all of them. The data contain nearly 350,000 clones, under 95% of them singletons. Sequences were obtained from peripheral blood. These receptors came from a young woman who had recovered from COVID-19.

The V and J genes are TRBV6-2 or TRBV6-3 and TRBJ2-6; D may be TRBD1 (6 bases). This CDR3 is built from 16 residues. V lost 6 bases to trimming and J lost 4 bases, with 16 bases between them. Germline CDR1 is MNHEY and CDR2 is SVGEGT. The CDR3 here is CASRPTGLEGANVLTF. As DNA, the CDR3 is TGTGCCAGCAGGCCTACAGGGTTGGAAGGGGCCAACGTCCTGACTTTC.

This chain uses TRBV5-1 with TRBJ2-3, with D unresolved. Trimming shortened V by 0 bases and J by 2 bases, and 13 bases separated the two germline ends. The CDR3 extends over 16 amino acids. Germline-derived CDR1 and CDR2 are SGHRS and YFSETQ. This CDR3 reads CASSLGGLHYTDTQYF. The CDR3 nucleotides are TGCGCCAGCAGCTTGGGAGGTTTGCACTACACAGATACGCAGTATTTT.

As DNA, the CDR3 is TGTGCCAGCAGTTACTCGAATAGGGGGCGAGGCTATGGCTACACCTTC. Its translation is CASSYSNRGRGYGYTF. The rearrangement links TRBV6-5 to TRBJ1-2; 7 nucleotides line up with TRBD1. J lost 4 bases, V lost 0 bases, and 8 bases had no gene match. The germline V gene has CDR1 MNHEY and CDR2 SVGAGI. This CDR3 is 16 amino acids long.

The chain employs TRBV12-5 and TRBJ2-1; TRBD1 might be the D (6 bases). V gave up 0 bases and J gave up 8 bases, with 35 bases separating them. Per the germline V gene, CDR1 is LGHNT and CDR2 is FRNRAP. The CDR3 contains 22 residues. CDR3 loop: CASGLVGRWRWSWQGSMDEQFF. The CDR3 coding sequence is TGTGCTAGTGGTTTGGTGGGTCGTTGGCGCTGGTCGTGGCAGGGGAGTATGGATGAGCAGTTCTTC.

The chain joins TRBV19 to TRBJ1-2, with D possibly being TRBD1 (6 bases). CDR3 length: 18 residues. V was shortened by 5 bases and J by 2 bases, with 24 bases between the two germline ends. Germline CDR1 reads LNHDA; CDR2 reads SQIVND (reference sequence). The CDR3 bases are TGTGCCAGTAGTCCCCGGGCCGGGGGGCTCGTCGGGAACTATGGCTACACCTTC. The encoded protein is CASSPRAGGLVGNYGYTF.

This clone was recorded a few times. The chain joins TRBV12-3 or TRBV12-4 to TRBJ1-6; no firm D call. V lost 4 bases to trimming and J lost 13 bases, with 11 bases between them. CDR3 size: 12 residues. CDR3 nucleotide sequence: TGTGCCAGCAGTTCAATGGCCTCTCCCCTCCACTTT. It specifies CASSSMASPLHF.

The genes are TRBV20-1 and TRBJ1-5; 8 bases are shared with TRBD1. Germline V gene lookup returns CDR1 DFQATT and CDR2 SNEGSKA (reference sequence). The CDR3 is 13 amino acids. The V segment lost 3 bases and the J segment 7 bases; nucleotides outside the gene matches: 5. The CDR3 DNA reads as TGCAGTGCTAGTCAGGGGGCTCGACAGCCCCAGCATTTT. Protein sequence: CSASQGARQPQHF.

The chain combines TRBV30 with TRBJ2-1, with TRBD2 as a possible D gene (5 bases). With 2 bases removed from V and 2 bases from J, the gap between germline ends came to 7 bases. CDR3 length: 13 amino acids. Germline V lookup: CDR1 GTSNPN, CDR2 SVGIG (reference sequence). The CDR3 nucleotides read TGTGCCTGGAGTTGGACTGCCTACAATGAGCAGTTCTTC. Its protein product is CAWSWTAYNEQFF.

This clone was seen more than once but under ten times. This rearrangement joins TRBV29-1 to TRBJ1-1; 9 nucleotides align to TRBD1. Germline V lookup: CDR1 SQVTM, CDR2 ANQGSEA. CDR3 size: 13 residues. The ends lost 8 bases at V and 2 bases at J; junction bases unmatched: 6. CDR3 bases: TGCAGCCTAATACAGGGGGCTAACACTGAAGCTTTCTTT. Protein product: CSLIQGANTEAFF. Supplemented by reference TRBV29-1 and TRBJ1-1, the full variable domain reads SAVISQKPSRDICQRGTSLTIQCQVDSQVTMMFWYRQQPGQSLTLIATANQGSEATYESGFVIDKFPISRPNLTFSTLTVSNMSPEDSSIYLCSLIQGANTEAFFGQGTRLTVV.

This rearrangement joins TRBV27 to TRBJ2-3; possibly TRBD2 for D (5 bases). This CDR3 comprises 17 residues. V was cut by 2 bases and J by 3 bases, with 18 bases left in between. Germline CDR1 and CDR2: MNHEY and SMNVEV (reference sequence). CDR3 nucleotides: TGTGCCAGCAGTTTAAAAACTAGGAGAGTCCAGACAGATACGCAGTATTTT. It encodes CASSLKTRRVQTDTQYF.

CDR3 region: CASSIQGRGEQYV. In nucleotides, the CDR3 is TGCGCCAGCAGCATCCAGGGAAGGGGCGAGCAGTACGTC. The J gene is TRBJ2-7, the V gene TRBV5-1; D may be TRBD1 (5 bases). The V end lost 4 bases, the J end lost 6 bases, and 14 bases lay between the germline ends. The CDR3 has 13 residues. Germline CDR1 is SGHRS and CDR2 is YFSETQ.

The chain couples TRBV19 to TRBJ2-3, with 7 positions matching TRBD1. The germline V gene has CDR1 LNHDA and CDR2 SQIVND (reference sequence). The ends lost 6 bases at V and 2 bases at J; junction bases unmatched: 8. This CDR3 region has 15 residues. This CDR3 is CASSPRDSPTDTQYF. The CDR3 nucleotides read TGTGCCAGTAGCCCCCGGGACAGCCCCACAGATACGCAGTATTTT.

The chain recombines TRBV29-1 with TRBJ2-7, with D maybe TRBD1 (6 bases). This CDR3 contains 13 residues. The V gene lost 4 bases and the J gene lost 1 base, with 11 bases spanning the gap. Germline CDR1 and CDR2: SQVTM and ANQGSEA. The CDR3 loop is CSVVWQGSYEQYV. CDR3 sequence (DNA): TGCAGCGTTGTTTGGCAGGGGTCCTACGAGCAGTACGTC.

J is TRBJ2-2 and V is TRBV9, with D hard to call. Germline CDR1 is SGDLS and CDR2 is YYNGEE. V was trimmed by 0 bases and J by 0 bases, leaving 12 bases between them. The CDR3 runs 17 residues. The CDR3 is CASSVALRVANTGELFF. CDR3 nucleotides: TGTGCCAGCAGCGTAGCTCTCCGGGTCGCGAACACCGGGGAGCTGTTTTTT.

The CDR3 spells CASSSQEVGQSYGYTF. In DNA, the CDR3 is TGCGCCAGCAGCTCACAAGAGGTGGGTCAGTCCTATGGCTACACCTTC. The genes are TRBV4-1 and TRBJ1-2; no clear D. From germline, CDR1 is MGHRA and CDR2 YSYEKL. V lost 5 bases, J lost 4 bases, and 20 bases lay in between. The CDR3 extends over 16 amino acids.

The V call is TRBV24-1, the J call TRBJ1-5; D is perhaps TRBD1 (5 bases). The CDR3 is 12 amino acids. CDR1 is KGHDR and CDR2 is SFDVKD in the germline V gene. The ends were cut back, 5 bases at V and 9 bases at J, with 10 bases in the middle. CDR3 coding DNA: TGTGCCACCAGTGCCGGACACCCGCCCCAGCATTTT. As protein: CATSAGHPPQHF.

The V call is TRBV14, the J call TRBJ2-7; weak D call: TRBD2 (5 bases). The length of the CDR3 is 13 residues. Looked up from germline, CDR1 is SGHDN and CDR2 is FVKESK. The V and J ends lost 6 bases and 3 bases respectively, with 12 bases between them. CDR3 bases: TGTGCCAGCAGTCTAGGACTCCTCTACGAGCAGTACGTC. Residues: CASSLGLLYEQYV.

The V gene is TRBV9, the J gene TRBJ2-3; perhaps TRBD2 as D (6 bases). The ends were cut back, 0 bases at V and 0 bases at J, with 8 bases in the middle. Germline values: CDR1 SGDLS, CDR2 YYNGEE. CDR3 size: 15 residues. The CDR3 loop reads CASSVAGTSTDTQYF. CDR3 DNA: TGTGCCAGCAGCGTAGCCGGGACTAGCACAGATACGCAGTATTTT.

This clone was counted a single time. This chain connects TRBV7-2 to TRBJ2-1, with D tentatively TRBD2 (5 bases). From germline, CDR1 is SGHTA and CDR2 FQGNSA. The CDR3 runs to 17 residues. V was trimmed by 1 base and J by 7 bases, leaving 20 bases between them. CDR3 nucleotide sequence: TGTGCCAGCAGCTTAGGGTATGCGGGCTACACGAGGAATGAGCAGTTCTTC. Translation gives CASSLGYAGYTRNEQFF.

The chain is built from TRBV19 and TRBJ2-1, with 9 bases fitting TRBD1. This CDR3 is built from 16 residues. The ends lost 3 bases at V and 8 bases at J; junction bases unmatched: 11. Per the germline V gene, CDR1 is LNHDA and CDR2 is SQIVND (reference sequence). In DNA form, the CDR3 reads TGTGCCAGTAGTATGGGACAGGGCCGTTGGTGGGATGAGCAGTTCTTC. As protein: CASSMGQGRWWDEQFF. Combining the CDR3 with reference TRBV19 and TRBJ2-1 gives the whole variable domain DGGITQSPKYLFRKEGQNVTLSCEQNLNHDAMYWYRQDPGQGLRLIYYSQIVNDFQKGDIAEGYSVSREKKESFPLTVTSAQKNPTAFYLCASSMGQGRWWDEQFFGPGTRLTVL.